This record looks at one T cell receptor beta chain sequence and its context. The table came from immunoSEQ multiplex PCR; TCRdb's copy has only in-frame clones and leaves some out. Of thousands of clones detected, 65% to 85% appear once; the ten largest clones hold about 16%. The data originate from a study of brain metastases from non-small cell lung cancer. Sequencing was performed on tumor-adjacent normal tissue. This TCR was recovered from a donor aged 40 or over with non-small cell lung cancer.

The CDR3 reads CASSLNPSSYNEQFF. For the CDR3, the DNA is TGTGCCAGCAGCTTAAACCCGAGCTCCTACAATGAGCAGTTCTTC. This sequence joins TRBV7-8 and TRBJ2-1; D call uncertain. The CDR3 runs to 15 residues. The germline CDR1 and CDR2 sequences are SGHVS and FQNEAQ. Trimming shortened V by 2 bases and J by 0 bases, and 8 bases separated the two germline ends.